This T cell receptor (beta chain) was found in a study of cytomegalovirus exposure and HLA in healthy donors. The study's findings and limits: Further analysis, carried out later, found HLA-associated TCR beta chains more clonally expanded than equally common other chains. Researchers catalogued roughly 170 TCR beta chains as cytomegalovirus-associated.

As for this clone: The antigen is undetermined.

PCR used 60 Vbeta primers and 13 Jbeta primers. Profiled with immunoSEQ multiplex PCR; TCRdb holds only in-frame clones, not every one. The data hold 150,000 to 200,000 clones, with approximately 84% observed a single time. The sequenced sample was PBMCs. The receptor was isolated from a man aged 18 to 35 in good health and CMV-seropositive.

The CDR3 reads CAWSGQPNTEAFF. The DNA for the CDR3 is TGTGCCTGGTCGGGACAGCCGAACACTGAAGCTTTCTTT. The chain couples TRBV30 to TRBJ1-1, with TRBD1 identical over 7 bases. The CDR3 consists of 13 residues. Germline V gene sequence: CDR1 GTSNPN, CDR2 SVGIG (reference sequence). V gave up 5 bases and J gave up 1 base; unmatched junction bases: 4. The variable domain in full, with the rest retrieved from reference TRBV30 and TRBJ1-1, is SQTIHQWPATLVQPVGSPLSLECTVEGTSNPNLYWYRQAAGRGLQLLFYSVGIGQISSEVPQNLSASRPQDRQFILSSKKLLLSDSGFYLCAWSGQPNTEAFFGQGTRLTVV.